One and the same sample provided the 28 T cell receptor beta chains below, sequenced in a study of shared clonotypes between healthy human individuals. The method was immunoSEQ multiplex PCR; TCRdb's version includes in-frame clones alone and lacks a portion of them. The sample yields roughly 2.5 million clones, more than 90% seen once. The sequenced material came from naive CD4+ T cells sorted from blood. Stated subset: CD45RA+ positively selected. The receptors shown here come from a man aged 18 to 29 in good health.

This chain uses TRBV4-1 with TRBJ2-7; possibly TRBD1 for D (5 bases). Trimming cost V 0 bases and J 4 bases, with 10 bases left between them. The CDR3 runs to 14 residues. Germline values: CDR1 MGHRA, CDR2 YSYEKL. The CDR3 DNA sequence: TGCGCCAGCAGCCAAGAACAGGAGATTTACGAGCAGTACTTC. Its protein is CASSQEQEIYEQYF.

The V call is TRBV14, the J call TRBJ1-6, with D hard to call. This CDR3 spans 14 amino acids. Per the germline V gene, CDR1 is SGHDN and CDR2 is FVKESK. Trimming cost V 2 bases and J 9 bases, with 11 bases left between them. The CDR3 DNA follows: TGTGCCAGCAGCCAATTCTGGGAGGGTTCACCCCTCCACTTT. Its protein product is CASSQFWEGSPLHF.

CDR3 loop: CASSFRELQETQYF. DNA of the CDR3: TGTGCCAGCAGTTTCCGGGAATTACAAGAGACCCAGTACTTC. The gene calls are TRBV28 and TRBJ2-5; D possibly corresponds to TRBD2 (5 bases). Germline assignment: CDR1 MDHEN and CDR2 SYDVKM. V gave up 3 bases and J gave up 2 bases, with 10 bases separating them. The CDR3 runs to 14 residues.

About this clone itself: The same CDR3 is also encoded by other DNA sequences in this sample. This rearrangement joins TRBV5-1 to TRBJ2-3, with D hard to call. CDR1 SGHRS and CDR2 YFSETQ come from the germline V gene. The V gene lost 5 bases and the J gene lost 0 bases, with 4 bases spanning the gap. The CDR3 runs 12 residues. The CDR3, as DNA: TGCGCCAGCAGTCCTAGCACAGATACGCAGTATTTT. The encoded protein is CASSPSTDTQYF.

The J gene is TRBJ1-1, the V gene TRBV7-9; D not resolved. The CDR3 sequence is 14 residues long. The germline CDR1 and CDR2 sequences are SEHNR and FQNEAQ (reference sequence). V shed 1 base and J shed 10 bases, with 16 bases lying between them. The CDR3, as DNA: TGTGCCAGCAGCTTAGATAAGGGAAAGAGCGGAGCTTTCTTT. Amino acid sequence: CASSLDKGKSGAFF. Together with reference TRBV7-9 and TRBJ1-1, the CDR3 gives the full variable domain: DTGVSQNPRHKITKRGQNVTFRCDPISEHNRLYWYRQTLGQGPEFLTYFQNEAQLEKSRLLSDRFSAERPKGSFSTLEIQRTEQGDSAMYLCASSLDKGKSGAFFGQGTRLTVV.

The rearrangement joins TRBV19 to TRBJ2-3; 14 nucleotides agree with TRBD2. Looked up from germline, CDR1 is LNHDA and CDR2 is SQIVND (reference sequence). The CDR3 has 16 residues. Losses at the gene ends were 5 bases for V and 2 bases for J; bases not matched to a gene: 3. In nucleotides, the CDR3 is TGTGCCAGTAGTGTGACTAGCGGGGGGGCCACAGATACGCAGTATTTT. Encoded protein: CASSVTSGGATDTQYF.

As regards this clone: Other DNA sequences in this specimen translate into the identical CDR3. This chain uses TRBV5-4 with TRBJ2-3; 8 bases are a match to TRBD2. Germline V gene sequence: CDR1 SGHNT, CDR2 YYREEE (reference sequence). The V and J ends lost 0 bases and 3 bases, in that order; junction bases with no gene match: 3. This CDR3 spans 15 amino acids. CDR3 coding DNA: TGTGCCAGCAGCTTGGCAGCGGGGGCGACAGATACGCAGTATTTT. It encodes CASSLAAGATDTQYF.

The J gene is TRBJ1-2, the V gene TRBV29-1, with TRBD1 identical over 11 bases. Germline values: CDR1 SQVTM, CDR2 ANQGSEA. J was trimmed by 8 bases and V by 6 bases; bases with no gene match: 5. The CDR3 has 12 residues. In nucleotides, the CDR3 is TGCAGCGTCGGACAGGGGGCGGGAGGCTACACCTTC. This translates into CSVGQGAGGYTF.

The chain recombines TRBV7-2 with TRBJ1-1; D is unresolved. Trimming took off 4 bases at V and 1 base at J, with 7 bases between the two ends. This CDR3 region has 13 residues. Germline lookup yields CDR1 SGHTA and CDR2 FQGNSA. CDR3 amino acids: CASSYGPNTEAFF. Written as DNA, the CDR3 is TGTGCCAGCAGCTATGGACCGAACACTGAAGCTTTCTTT.

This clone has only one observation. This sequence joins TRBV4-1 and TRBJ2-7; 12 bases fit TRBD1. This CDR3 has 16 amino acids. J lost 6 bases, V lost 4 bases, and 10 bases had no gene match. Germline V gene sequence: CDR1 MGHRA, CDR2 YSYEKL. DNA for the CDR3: TGCGCCAGCAGCCCAGATCCGGGACAGGGGGCGGCCGAGCAGTACTTC. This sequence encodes CASSPDPGQGAAEQYF.

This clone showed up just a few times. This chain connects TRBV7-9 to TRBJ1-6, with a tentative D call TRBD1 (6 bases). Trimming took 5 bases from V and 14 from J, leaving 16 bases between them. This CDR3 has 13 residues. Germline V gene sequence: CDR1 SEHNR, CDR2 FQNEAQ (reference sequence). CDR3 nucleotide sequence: TGTGCCAGCAGCGAAATTCAGGGGTCTACCCTCCACTTT. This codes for CASSEIQGSTLHF.

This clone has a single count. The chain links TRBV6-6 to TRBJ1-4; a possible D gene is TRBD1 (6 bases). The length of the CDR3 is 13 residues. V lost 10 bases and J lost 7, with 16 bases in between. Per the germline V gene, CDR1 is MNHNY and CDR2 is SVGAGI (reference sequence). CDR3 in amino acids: CAIRGQGTEKLFF. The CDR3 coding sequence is TGTGCCATCCGAGGGCAGGGGACTGAAAAACTGTTTTTT.

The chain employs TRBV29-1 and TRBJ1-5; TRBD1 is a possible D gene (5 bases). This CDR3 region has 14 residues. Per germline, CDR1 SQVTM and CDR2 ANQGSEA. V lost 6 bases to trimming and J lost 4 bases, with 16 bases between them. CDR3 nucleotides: TGCAGCGTCGCAGGGACGGAGGGTAATCAGCCCCAGCATTTT. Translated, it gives CSVAGTEGNQPQHF. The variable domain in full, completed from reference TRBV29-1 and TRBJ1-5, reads SAVISQKPSRDICQRGTSLTIQCQVDSQVTMMFWYRQQPGQSLTLIATANQGSEATYESGFVIDKFPISRPNLTFSTLTVSNMSPEDSSIYLCSVAGTEGNQPQHFGDGTRLSIL.

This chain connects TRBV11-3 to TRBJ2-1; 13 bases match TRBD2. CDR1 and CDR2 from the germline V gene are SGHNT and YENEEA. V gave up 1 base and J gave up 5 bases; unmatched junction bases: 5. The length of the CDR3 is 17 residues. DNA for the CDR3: TGTGCCAGCAGCTTAGTAACTAGCGGGGGGGCCAACAATGAGCAGTTCTTC. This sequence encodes CASSLVTSGGANNEQFF. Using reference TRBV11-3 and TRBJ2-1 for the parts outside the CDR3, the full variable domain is EAGVVQSPRYKIIEKKQPVAFWCNPISGHNTLYWYLQNLGQGPELLIRYENEEAVDDSQLPKDRFSAERLKGVDSTLKIQPAELGDSAVYLCASSLVTSGGANNEQFFGPGTRLTVL.

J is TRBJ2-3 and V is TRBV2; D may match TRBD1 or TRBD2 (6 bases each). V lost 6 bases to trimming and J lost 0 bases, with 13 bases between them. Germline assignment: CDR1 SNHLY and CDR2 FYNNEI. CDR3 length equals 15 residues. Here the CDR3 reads CASRGLGASTDTQYF. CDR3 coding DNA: TGTGCCAGCAGGGGACTGGGGGCTAGCACAGATACGCAGTATTTT.

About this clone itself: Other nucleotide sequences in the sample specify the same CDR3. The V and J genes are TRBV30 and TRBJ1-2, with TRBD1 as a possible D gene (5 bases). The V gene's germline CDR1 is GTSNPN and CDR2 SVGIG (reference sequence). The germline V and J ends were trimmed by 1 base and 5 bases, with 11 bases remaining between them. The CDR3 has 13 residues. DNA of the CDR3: TGTGCCTGGAGTGGTGGGCAGGGATATGGCTACACCTTC. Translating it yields CAWSGGQGYGYTF.

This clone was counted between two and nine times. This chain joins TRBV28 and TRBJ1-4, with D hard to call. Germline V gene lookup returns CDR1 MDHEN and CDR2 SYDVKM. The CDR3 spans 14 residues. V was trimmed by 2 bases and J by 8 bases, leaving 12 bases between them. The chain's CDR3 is CASSLPSVGEKLFF. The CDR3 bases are TGTGCCAGCAGTTTACCGAGTGTCGGGGAAAAACTGTTTTTT.

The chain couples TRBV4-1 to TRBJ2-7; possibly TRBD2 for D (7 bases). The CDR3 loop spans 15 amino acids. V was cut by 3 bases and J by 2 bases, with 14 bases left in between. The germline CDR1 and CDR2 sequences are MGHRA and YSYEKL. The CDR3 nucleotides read TGCGCCAGCAGCCAGAGGGGGGGGTTAACCTACGAGCAGTACTTC. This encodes CASSQRGGLTYEQYF.

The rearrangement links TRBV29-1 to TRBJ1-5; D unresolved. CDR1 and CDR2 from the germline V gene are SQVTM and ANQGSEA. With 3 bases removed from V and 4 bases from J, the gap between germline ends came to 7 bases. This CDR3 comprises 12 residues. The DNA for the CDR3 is TGCAGCGTTGAGACGGGGAATCAGCCCCAGCATTTT. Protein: CSVETGNQPQHF.

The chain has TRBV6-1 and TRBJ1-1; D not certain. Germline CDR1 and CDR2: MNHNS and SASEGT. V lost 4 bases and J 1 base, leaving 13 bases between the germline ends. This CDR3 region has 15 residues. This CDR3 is CASSGFYLSNTEAFF. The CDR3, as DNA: TGTGCCAGCAGTGGCTTCTACCTATCGAACACTGAAGCTTTCTTT.

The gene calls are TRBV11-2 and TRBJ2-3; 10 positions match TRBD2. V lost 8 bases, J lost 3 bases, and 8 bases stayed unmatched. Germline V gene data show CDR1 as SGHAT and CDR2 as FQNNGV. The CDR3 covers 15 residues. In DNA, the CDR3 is TGTGCCAGCGGGCCTTCTAGCGGGAGAACAGATACGCAGTATTTT. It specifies CASGPSSGRTDTQYF.

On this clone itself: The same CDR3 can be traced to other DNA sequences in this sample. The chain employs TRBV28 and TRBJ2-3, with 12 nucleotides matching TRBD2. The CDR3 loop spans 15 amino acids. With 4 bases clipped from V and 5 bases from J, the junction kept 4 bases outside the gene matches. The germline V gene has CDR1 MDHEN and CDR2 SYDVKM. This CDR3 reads CASSSPGLAGDTQYF. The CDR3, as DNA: TGTGCCAGCAGTTCCCCGGGACTAGCGGGAGATACGCAGTATTTT. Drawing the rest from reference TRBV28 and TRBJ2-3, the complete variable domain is DVKVTQSSRYLVKRTGEKVFLECVQDMDHENMFWYRQDPGLGLRLIYFSYDVKMKEKGDIPEGYSVSREKKERFSLILESASTNQTSMYLCASSSPGLAGDTQYFGPGTRLTVL.

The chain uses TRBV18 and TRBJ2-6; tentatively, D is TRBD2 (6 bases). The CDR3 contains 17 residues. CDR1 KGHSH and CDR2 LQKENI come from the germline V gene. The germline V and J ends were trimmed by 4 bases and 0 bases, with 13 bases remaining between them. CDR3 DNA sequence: TGTGCCAGCTCACACCCGGGCGGGATCTCTGGGGCCAACGTCCTGACTTTC. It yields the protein CASSHPGGISGANVLTF.

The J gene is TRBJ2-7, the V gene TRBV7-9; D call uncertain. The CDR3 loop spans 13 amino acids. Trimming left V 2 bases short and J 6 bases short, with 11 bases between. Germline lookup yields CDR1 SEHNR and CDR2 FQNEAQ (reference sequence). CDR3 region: CASSLIESSEQYF. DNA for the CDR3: TGTGCCAGCAGCTTAATAGAGAGCTCCGAGCAGTACTTC.

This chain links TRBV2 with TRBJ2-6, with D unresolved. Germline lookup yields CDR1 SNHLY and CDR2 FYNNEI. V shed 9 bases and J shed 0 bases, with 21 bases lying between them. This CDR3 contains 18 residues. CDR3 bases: TGTGCCAGTCTGGGAAAAAAGGCCCCTAGCTCTGGGGCCAACGTCCTGACTTTC. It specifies CASLGKKAPSSGANVLTF.

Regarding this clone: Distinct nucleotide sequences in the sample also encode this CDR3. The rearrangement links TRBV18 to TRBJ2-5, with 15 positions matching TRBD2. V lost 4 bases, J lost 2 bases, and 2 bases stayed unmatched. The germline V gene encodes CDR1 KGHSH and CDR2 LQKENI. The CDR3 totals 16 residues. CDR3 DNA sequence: TGTGCCAGCTCACTCGGACTAGCGGGAGGGCAAGAGACCCAGTACTTC. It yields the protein CASSLGLAGGQETQYF.

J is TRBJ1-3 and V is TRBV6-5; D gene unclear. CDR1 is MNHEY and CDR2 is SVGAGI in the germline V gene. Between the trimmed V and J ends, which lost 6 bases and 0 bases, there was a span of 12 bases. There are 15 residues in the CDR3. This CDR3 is CASSLGRASGNTIYF. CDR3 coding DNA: TGTGCCAGCAGCCTTGGACGGGCCTCTGGAAACACCATATATTTT.

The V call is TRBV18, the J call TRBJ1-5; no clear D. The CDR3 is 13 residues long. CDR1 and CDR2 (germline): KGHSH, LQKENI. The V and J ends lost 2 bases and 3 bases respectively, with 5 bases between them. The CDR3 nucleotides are TGTGCCAGCTCACCAGGGTACAATCAGCCCCAGCATTTT. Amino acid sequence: CASSPGYNQPQHF.